This T cell receptor beta chain was identified during a study of OX40 agonist ivuxolimab in advanced cancers. Overall study: Patients received ivuxolimab, an intravenous treatment, every 2 weeks at 0.01 to 10 mg/kg.

V lost 4 bases and J 8 bases, leaving 15 bases between the germline ends. Germline CDR1 SNHLY, CDR2 FYNNEI. The CDR3 length is 14 residues. This table comes from immunoSEQ multiplex PCR, and its TCRdb copy is limited to in-frame clones, with some not included. The repertoire holds 70,000 or so clones, roughly 89% seen once, with about 0.72% in the top ten. This clonotype originated in an adult with an advanced solid tumor such as melanoma, head and neck, liver or kidney cancer. Specimen: CD4+ or CD8+ T cells sorted from blood, collected in a trial of the OX40 agonist ivuxolimab. The chain links TRBV2 to TRBJ1-3; unclear D gene. CDR3 residues: CASSVLARTDTIYF. The CDR3 DNA sequence: TGTGCCAGCAGTGTTTTAGCGCGAACGGACACCATATATTTT.